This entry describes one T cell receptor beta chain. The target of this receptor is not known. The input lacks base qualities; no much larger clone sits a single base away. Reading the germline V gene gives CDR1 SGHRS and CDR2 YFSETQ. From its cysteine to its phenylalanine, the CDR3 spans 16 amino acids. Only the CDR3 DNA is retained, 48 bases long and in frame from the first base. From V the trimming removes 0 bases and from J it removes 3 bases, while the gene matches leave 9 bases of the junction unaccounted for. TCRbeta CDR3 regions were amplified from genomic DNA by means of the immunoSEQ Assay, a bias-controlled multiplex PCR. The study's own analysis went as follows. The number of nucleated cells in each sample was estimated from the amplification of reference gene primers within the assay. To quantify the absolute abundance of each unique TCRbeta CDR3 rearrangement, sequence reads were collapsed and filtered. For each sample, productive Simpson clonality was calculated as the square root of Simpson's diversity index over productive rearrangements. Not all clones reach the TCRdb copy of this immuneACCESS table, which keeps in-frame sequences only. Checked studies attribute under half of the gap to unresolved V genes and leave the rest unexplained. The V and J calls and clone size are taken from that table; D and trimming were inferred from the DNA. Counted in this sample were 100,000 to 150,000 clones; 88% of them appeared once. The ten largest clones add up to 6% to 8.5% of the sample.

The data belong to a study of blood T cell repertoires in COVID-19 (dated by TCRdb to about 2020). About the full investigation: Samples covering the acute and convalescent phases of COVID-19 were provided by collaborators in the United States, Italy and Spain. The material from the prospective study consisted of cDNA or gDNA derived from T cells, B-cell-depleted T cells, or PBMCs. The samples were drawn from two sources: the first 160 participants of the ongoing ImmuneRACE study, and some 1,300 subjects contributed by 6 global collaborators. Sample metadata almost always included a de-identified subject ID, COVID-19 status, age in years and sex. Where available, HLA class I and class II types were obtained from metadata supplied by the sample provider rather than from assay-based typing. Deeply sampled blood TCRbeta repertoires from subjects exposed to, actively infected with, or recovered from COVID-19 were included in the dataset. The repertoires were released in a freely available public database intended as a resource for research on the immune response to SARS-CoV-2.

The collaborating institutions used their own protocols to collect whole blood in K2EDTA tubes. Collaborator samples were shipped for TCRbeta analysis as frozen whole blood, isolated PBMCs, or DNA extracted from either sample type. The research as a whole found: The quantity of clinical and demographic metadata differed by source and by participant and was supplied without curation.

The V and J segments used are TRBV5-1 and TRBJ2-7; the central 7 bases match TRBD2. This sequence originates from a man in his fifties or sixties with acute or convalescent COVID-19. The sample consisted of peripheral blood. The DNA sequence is TGCGCCAGCAGCTTGGGGCTTAGTCTAGCGGTCTACGAGCAGTACTTC. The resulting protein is CASSLGLSLAVYEQYF.